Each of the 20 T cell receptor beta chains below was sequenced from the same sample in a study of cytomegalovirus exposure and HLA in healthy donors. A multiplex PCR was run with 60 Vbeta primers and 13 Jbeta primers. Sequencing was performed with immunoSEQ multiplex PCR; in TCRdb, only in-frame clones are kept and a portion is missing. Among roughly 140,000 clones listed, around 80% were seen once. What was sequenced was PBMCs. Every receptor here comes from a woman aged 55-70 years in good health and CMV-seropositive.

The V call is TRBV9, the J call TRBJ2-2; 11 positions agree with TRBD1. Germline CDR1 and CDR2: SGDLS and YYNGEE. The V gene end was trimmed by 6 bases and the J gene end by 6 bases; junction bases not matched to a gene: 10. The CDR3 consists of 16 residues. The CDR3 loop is CASTPDRGLTAGELFF. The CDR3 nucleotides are TGTGCCAGCACCCCGGACAGGGGGCTGACGGCCGGGGAGCTGTTTTTT.

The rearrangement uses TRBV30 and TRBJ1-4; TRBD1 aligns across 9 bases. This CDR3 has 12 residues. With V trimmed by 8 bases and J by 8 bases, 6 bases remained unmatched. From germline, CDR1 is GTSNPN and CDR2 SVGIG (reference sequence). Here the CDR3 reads CALRDRVEKLFF. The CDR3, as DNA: TGTGCCCTCCGGGACAGGGTAGAAAAACTGTTTTTT.

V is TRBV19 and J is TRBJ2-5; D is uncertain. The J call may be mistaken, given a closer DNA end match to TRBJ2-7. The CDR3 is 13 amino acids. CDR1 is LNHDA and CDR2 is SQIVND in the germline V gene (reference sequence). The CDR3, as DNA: TGTGCCAGTAGTAGAAGTCGAACCTACGAGCAGTACTTC. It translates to CASSRSRTYEQYF.

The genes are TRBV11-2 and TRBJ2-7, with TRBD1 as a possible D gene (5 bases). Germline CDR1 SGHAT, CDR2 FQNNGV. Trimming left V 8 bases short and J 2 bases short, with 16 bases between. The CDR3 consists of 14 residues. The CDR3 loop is CASGQGAGPYEQYF. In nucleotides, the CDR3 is TGTGCCAGCGGACAAGGGGCAGGCCCCTACGAGCAGTACTTC. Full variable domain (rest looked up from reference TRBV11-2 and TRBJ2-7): EAGVAQSPRYKIIEKRQSVAFWCNPISGHATLYWYQQILGQGPKLLIQFQNNGVVDDSQLPKDRFSAERLKGVDSTLKIQPAKLEDSAVYLCASGQGAGPYEQYFGPGTRLTVT.

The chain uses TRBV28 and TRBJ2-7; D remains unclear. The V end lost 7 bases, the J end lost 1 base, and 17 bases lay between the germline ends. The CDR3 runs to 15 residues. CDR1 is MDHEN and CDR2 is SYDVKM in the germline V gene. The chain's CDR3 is CASKPHRLQSYEQYF. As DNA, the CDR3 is TGTGCCAGCAAGCCACACCGGTTACAGTCCTACGAGCAGTACTTC.

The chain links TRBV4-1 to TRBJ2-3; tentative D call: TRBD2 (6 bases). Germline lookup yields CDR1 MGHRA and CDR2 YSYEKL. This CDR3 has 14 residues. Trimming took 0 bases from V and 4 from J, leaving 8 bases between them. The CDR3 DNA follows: TGCGCCAGCAGCCAAGATTGGGGGGCAGATACGCAGTATTTT. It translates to CASSQDWGADTQYF.

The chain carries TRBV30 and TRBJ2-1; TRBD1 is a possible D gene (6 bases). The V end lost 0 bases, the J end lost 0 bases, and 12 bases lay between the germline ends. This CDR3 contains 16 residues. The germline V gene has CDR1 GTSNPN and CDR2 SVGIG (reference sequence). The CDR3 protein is CAWSVIGGISYNEQFF. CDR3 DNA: TGTGCCTGGAGTGTAATTGGGGGCATCTCCTACAATGAGCAGTTCTTC. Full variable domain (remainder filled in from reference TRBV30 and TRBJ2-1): SQTIHQWPATLVQPVGSPLSLECTVEGTSNPNLYWYRQAAGRGLQLLFYSVGIGQISSEVPQNLSASRPQDRQFILSSKKLLLSDSGFYLCAWSVIGGISYNEQFFGPGTRLTVL.

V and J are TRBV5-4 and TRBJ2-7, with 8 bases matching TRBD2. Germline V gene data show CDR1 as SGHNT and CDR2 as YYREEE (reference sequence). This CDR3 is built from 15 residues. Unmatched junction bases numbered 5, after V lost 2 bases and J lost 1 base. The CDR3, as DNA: TGTGCCAGCAGCTTCGGGACTAGTATATCCTACGAGCAGTACTTC. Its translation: CASSFGTSISYEQYF.

This chain's CDR3 is CASSASGDSTDTQYF. In nucleotides, the CDR3 is TGTGCCAGCAGCGCCAGCGGGGATAGCACAGATACGCAGTATTTT. V usage is TRBV28 and J usage is TRBJ2-3; the match to TRBD2 covers 7 bases. The CDR3 spans 15 residues. J gave up 0 bases and V 6 bases, and 6 bases lay outside the gene matches. Germline CDR1 and CDR2: MDHEN and SYDVKM. Full variable domain (rest looked up from reference TRBV28 and TRBJ2-3): DVKVTQSSRYLVKRTGEKVFLECVQDMDHENMFWYRQDPGLGLRLIYFSYDVKMKEKGDIPEGYSVSREKKERFSLILESASTNQTSMYLCASSASGDSTDTQYFGPGTRLTVL.

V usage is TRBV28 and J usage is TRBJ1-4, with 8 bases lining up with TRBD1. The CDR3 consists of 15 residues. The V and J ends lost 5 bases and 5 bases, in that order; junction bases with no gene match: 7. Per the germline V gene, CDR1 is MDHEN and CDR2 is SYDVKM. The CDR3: CASSPRDRLNEKLFF. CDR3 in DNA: TGTGCCAGCAGTCCCCGGGACAGGTTGAATGAAAAACTGTTTTTT.

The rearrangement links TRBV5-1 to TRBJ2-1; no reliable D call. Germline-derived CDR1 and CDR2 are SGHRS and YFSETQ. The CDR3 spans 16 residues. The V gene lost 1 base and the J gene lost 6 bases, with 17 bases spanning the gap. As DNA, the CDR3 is TGCGCCAGCAGCTTGTCTCACGTGCCATACGGCAATGAGCAGTTCTTC. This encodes CASSLSHVPYGNEQFF.

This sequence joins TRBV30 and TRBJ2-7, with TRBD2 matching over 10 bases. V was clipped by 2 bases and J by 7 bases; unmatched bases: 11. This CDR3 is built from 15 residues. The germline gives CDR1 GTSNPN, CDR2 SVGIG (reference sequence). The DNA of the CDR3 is TGTGCCTGGAGTACCCCTAGCGGGAGCATCAGTGAGCAGTACTTC. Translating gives CAWSTPSGSISEQYF.

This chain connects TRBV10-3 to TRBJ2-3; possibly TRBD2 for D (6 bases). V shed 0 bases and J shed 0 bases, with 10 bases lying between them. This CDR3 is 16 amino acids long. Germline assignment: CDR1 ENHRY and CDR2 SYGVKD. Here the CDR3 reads CAISESNRGSTDTQYF. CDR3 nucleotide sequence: TGTGCCATCAGTGAGTCGAACCGGGGGAGCACAGATACGCAGTATTTT.

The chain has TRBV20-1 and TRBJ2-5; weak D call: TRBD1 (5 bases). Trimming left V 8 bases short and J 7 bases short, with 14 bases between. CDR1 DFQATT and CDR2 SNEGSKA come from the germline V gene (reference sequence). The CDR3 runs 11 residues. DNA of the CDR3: TGCAGTCACCCCCAGGGCGGGACCCAGTACTTC. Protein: CSHPQGGTQYF.

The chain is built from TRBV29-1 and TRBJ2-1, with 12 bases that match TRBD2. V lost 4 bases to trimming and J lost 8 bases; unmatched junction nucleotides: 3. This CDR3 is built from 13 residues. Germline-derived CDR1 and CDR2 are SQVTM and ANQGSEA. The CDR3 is CSVGASGRDEQFF. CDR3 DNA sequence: TGCAGCGTTGGGGCTAGCGGGAGGGATGAGCAGTTCTTC.

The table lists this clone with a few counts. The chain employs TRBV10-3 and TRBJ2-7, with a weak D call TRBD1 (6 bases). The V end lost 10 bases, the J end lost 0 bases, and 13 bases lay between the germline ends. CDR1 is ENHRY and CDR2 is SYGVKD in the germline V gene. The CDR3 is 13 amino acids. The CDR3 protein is CASRDILSYEQYF. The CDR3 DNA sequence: TGTGCCAGCCGGGACATCCTCTCCTACGAGCAGTACTTC.

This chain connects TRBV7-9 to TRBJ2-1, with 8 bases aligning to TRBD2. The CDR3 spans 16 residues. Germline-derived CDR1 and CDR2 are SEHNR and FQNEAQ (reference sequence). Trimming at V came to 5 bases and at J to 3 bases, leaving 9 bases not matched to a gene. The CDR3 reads CASSPLPGLVYNEQFF. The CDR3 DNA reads TGTGCCAGCAGCCCACTCCCGGGACTAGTCTACAATGAGCAGTTCTTC.

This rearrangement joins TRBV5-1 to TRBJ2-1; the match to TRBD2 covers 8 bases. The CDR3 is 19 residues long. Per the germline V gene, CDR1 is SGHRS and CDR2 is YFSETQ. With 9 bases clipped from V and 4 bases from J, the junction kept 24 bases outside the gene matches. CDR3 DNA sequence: TGCGCCACCGCGGTGGGTGTTACTAGCGGTCTCCTCAGATACAATGAGCAGTTCTTC. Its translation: CATAVGVTSGLLRYNEQFF. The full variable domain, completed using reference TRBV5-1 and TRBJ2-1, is KAGVTQTPRYLIKTRGQQVTLSCSPISGHRSVSWYQQTPGQGLQFLFEYFSETQRNKGNFPGRFSGRQFSNSRSEMNVSTLELGDSALYLCATAVGVTSGLLRYNEQFFGPGTRLTVL.

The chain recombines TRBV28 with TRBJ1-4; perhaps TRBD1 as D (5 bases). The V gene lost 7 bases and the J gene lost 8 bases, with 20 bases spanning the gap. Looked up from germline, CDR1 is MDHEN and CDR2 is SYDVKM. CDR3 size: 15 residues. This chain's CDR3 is CASNSLGRGSEKLFF. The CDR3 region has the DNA TGTGCCAGCAATTCCCTTGGGAGGGGATCGGAAAAACTGTTTTTT.

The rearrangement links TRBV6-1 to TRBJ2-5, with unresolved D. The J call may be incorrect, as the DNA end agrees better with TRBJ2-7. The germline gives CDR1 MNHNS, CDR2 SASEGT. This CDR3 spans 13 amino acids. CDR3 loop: CASRPGGSYEQYF. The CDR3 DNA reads TGTGCCAGCAGACCCGGCGGCTCCTACGAGCAGTACTTC.